The 32 T cell receptor beta chains presented below share a single source sample, sequenced in a study of T-cell reconstitution after alpha-beta-depleted transplantation in children (dated by TCRdb to about 2016). The treatment or condition tag for this specimen amounts to: allogeneic hematopoietic cell transplantation with graft depleted of TCRalphabeta T cells and CD19 B cells. Library construction relied on PCR. The listed sequencing device is Illumina HiSeq 2500. TCR library preparation used molecular barcoding, with unique molecular identifiers applied to normalize quantification of the TCRbeta repertoire. The raw public reads went through TCRdb reprocessing: fastp at Q25, MiXCR clone calling, in-frame beta chains kept. Merged by CDR3 protein, the rows form single entries marked with the most common genes and DNA. This sample has around 700,000 distinct CDR3 sequences in its table, and about an eighth of those were observed once. The ten largest clones add up to 0.79% of the sample.

The source material was PBMCs, sampled before TCRalphabeta/CD19-depleted stem cell transplant. These receptors were collected from a girl aged 2 to 10 with congenital amegakaryocytic thrombocytopenia, due to receive a stem cell transplant.

This clonotype was counted a single time. This chain joins TRBV19 and TRBJ2-2, with TRBD2 as a possible D gene (6 bases). Trimming took off 2 bases at V and 0 bases at J, with 7 bases between the two ends. The germline V gene encodes CDR1 LNHDA and CDR2 SQIVND (reference sequence). The CDR3 spans 15 residues. This CDR3 is CASSIRLANTGELFF. CDR3 DNA: TGTGCCAGTAGTATAAGACTAGCGAACACCGGGGAGCTGTTTTTT. Complete variable domain (other parts from reference TRBV19 and TRBJ2-2): DGGITQSPKYLFRKEGQNVTLSCEQNLNHDAMYWYRQDPGQGLRLIYYSQIVNDFQKGDIAEGYSVSREKKESFPLTVTSAQKNPTAFYLCASSIRLANTGELFFGEGSRLTVL.

The rearrangement uses TRBV20-1 and TRBJ1-1; no reliable D call. The CDR3 covers 13 residues. V was pared by 6 bases and J by 4 bases, with 15 bases between. CDR1 DFQATT and CDR2 SNEGSKA come from the germline V gene (reference sequence). The CDR3 bases are TGCAGTGCCCAGACCTCACTCGGCACTGAAGCTTTCTTT. Translation gives CSAQTSLGTEAFF.

This clonotype was recorded a few times. The chain uses TRBV29-1 and TRBJ1-5; the match to TRBD1 covers 11 bases. The V and J ends lost 4 bases and 7 bases, in that order; junction bases with no gene match: 3. This CDR3 is built from 13 residues. Germline values: CDR1 SQVTM, CDR2 ANQGSEA. The CDR3 is CSVGDRGGQPQHF. The CDR3 coding sequence is TGCAGCGTTGGGGACAGGGGGGGACAGCCCCAGCATTTT.

This chain connects TRBV3-1 to TRBJ2-4; possible D gene TRBD2, 6 bases. The CDR3 totals 16 residues. V dropped 0 bases and J dropped 5 bases, with 14 bases sitting between them. From germline, CDR1 is LGHDT and CDR2 YNNKEL (reference sequence). CDR3 coding DNA: TGTGCCAGCAGCCAAGAGGGTCGGGGGAGAGAAAACATTCAGTACTTC. It translates to CASSQEGRGRENIQYF.

The chain has TRBV12-5 and TRBJ1-5, with 9 bases that match TRBD1. The trim removed 6 bases at V and 6 bases at J, leaving 18 bases unmatched. CDR3 length: 18 amino acids. Germline CDR1 LGHNT, CDR2 FRNRAP. CDR3 DNA: TGTGCTAGTGGAACCTTCTTAGGACAGGGGAGCCCCGTTCAGCCCCAGCATTTT. As protein: CASGTFLGQGSPVQPQHF. Full variable domain (outside the CDR3, taken from reference TRBV12-5 and TRBJ1-5): DARVTQTPRHKVTEMGQEVTMRCQPILGHNTVFWYRQTMMQGLELLAYFRNRAPLDDSGMPKDRFSAEMPDATLATLKIQPSEPRDSAVYFCASGTFLGQGSPVQPQHFGDGTRLSIL.

This clonotype has ten or more counts. The chain combines TRBV6-1 with TRBJ2-7; 7 positions match TRBD1. CDR3 length equals 13 residues. V was clipped by 4 bases and J by 5 bases; unmatched bases: 5. CDR1 is MNHNS and CDR2 is SASEGT in the germline V gene. The CDR3 sequence: CASSANTGDEQYF. The CDR3 bases are TGTGCCAGCAGTGCAAACACAGGGGACGAGCAGTACTTC.

V and J are TRBV6-5 and TRBJ2-1; D not certain. Germline CDR1 MNHEY, CDR2 SVGAGI. V shed 4 bases and J shed 8 bases, with 18 bases lying between them. The length of the CDR3 is 15 residues. This CDR3 is CASSSEGLVLYEQFF. Here the CDR3 DNA reads TGTGCCAGCAGTTCAGAAGGGCTTGTTCTCTATGAGCAGTTCTTC.

The chain couples TRBV7-2 to TRBJ1-4; weak D call: TRBD1 (5 bases). The ends were cut back, 5 bases at V and 8 bases at J, with 18 bases in the middle. CDR3 length equals 15 residues. CDR1 and CDR2 from the germline V gene are SGHTA and FQGNSA. The CDR3 loop reads CASSPPPGGKEKLFF. Written as DNA, the CDR3 is TGTGCCAGCAGCCCCCCTCCCGGGGGGAAGGAAAAACTGTTTTTT.

This clonotype was seen only a few times. V gene TRBV7-8 combines with J gene TRBJ2-1; D may be TRBD2 (7 bases). There are 17 residues in the CDR3. Trimming removed 4 bases at V and 6 bases at J, with 22 bases between. Germline V gene lookup returns CDR1 SGHVS and CDR2 FQNEAQ. In DNA form, the CDR3 reads TGTGCCAGCAGCTCCCGGGGGGCGGGCCCGTTCCGCAATGAGCAGTTCTTC. Its protein is CASSSRGAGPFRNEQFF.

The chain combines TRBV12-3 or TRBV12-4 with TRBJ2-7; D perhaps matches TRBD2 (6 bases). CDR3 length: 15 amino acids. The V end lost 6 bases, the J end lost 2 bases, and 17 bases lay between the germline ends. The CDR3 DNA reads TGTGCCAGCAGATCTATAGGCGGGGAAACCTACGAGCAGTACTTC. Its translation: CASRSIGGETYEQYF.

V and J are TRBV12-3 or TRBV12-4 and TRBJ2-1, with D possibly being TRBD1 or TRBD2 (5 bases each). The CDR3 covers 19 residues. V lost 2 bases and J lost 0, with 20 bases in between. The CDR3 region has the DNA TGTGCCAGCAGTTTATTCGATGGGGGTCCACGGGGCTCCTACAATGAGCAGTTCTTC. As protein: CASSLFDGGPRGSYNEQFF.

This clonotype occurred many times. The V call is TRBV10-3, the J call TRBJ2-1; 11 nucleotides agree with TRBD2. CDR1 and CDR2 (germline): ENHRY, SYGVKD. CDR3 length: 17 amino acids. With 8 bases clipped from V and 5 bases from J, the junction kept 14 bases outside the gene matches. CDR3 protein: CAISVSLSGRANNEQFF. The DNA of the CDR3 is TGTGCCATCTCGGTTTCCCTTAGCGGGAGGGCGAACAATGAGCAGTTCTTC.

This clonotype was detected ten times or more. The CDR3 DNA follows: TGCGCCAGCAGCGTGGGAGCGGGAGGTCCAGATACGCAGTATTTT. The encoded protein is CASSVGAGGPDTQYF. V usage is TRBV5-1 and J usage is TRBJ2-3, with TRBD2 matching over 9 bases. Germline V lookup: CDR1 SGHRS, CDR2 YFSETQ. This CDR3 comprises 15 residues. V gave up 4 bases and J gave up 4 bases; unmatched junction bases: 7.

A word on this clonotype: Just one base apart from a much larger clone, this may be a read error. The V gene is TRBV24-1, the J gene TRBJ2-3; the match to TRBD2 covers 10 bases. V shed 3 bases and J 1 base; nucleotides not matched to a gene: 12. The germline gives CDR1 KGHDR, CDR2 SFDVKD. The CDR3 runs to 19 residues. The DNA for the CDR3 is TGTGCCACCAGTGATCCGCGGATCGGACTAGCGGATTGCACAGATACGCAGTATTTT. Protein sequence: CATSDPRIGLADCTDTQYF.

The chain is built from TRBV4-2 and TRBJ2-3; 14 nucleotides agree with TRBD2. CDR3 size: 18 residues. Germline V gives CDR1 LGHNA, CDR2 YNFKEQ. The junction had 4 bases not matched to a gene; V was cut back by 0 bases and J by 2 bases. The DNA for the CDR3 is TGTGCCAGCAGCCAAGAGGGACTAGCGGGGGTGTACACAGATACGCAGTATTTT. This translates into CASSQEGLAGVYTDTQYF.

Notes on this clonotype: A much bigger clone sits one base away, suggesting this may be a read error. The chain joins TRBV20-1 to TRBJ2-3, with 10 nucleotides matching TRBD2. The CDR3 runs 15 residues. Germline V CDR1 and CDR2: DFQATT, SNEGSKA (reference sequence). The chain's CDR3 is CRASQAGGPTDTQYF. Here the CDR3 DNA reads TGCAGAGCTAGTCAAGCGGGAGGGCCAACAGATACGCAGTATTTT.

This clonotype was picked up many times. V and J are TRBV10-3 and TRBJ2-7, with D maybe TRBD2 (6 bases). The CDR3 consists of 12 residues. Germline CDR1 ENHRY, CDR2 SYGVKD. Trimming shortened V by 8 bases and J by 0 bases, and 8 bases separated the two germline ends. The CDR3 sequence is CAIGGNSYEQYF. The CDR3 region has the DNA TGTGCCATCGGGGGGAACTCCTACGAGCAGTACTTC.

The rearrangement links TRBV3-1 to TRBJ2-7; 7 nucleotides agree with TRBD2. From germline, CDR1 is LGHDT and CDR2 YNNKEL (reference sequence). V was clipped by 0 bases and J by 3 bases; unmatched bases: 5. The CDR3 consists of 15 residues. The CDR3 DNA follows: TGTGCCAGCAGCCAAGAAGGGAGGACTAGCTACGAGCAGTACTTC. Its protein is CASSQEGRTSYEQYF.

V usage is TRBV29-1 and J usage is TRBJ2-7, with D unclear. The V end lost 5 bases, the J end lost 1 base, and 12 bases lay between the germline ends. Germline V gene sequence: CDR1 SQVTM, CDR2 ANQGSEA. There are 13 residues in the CDR3. The CDR3 loop reads CSVYIISSYEQYF. CDR3 coding DNA: TGCAGCGTTTATATAATCTCATCCTACGAGCAGTACTTC.

This clonotype showed up many times. The rearrangement joins TRBV5-1 to TRBJ2-3; D uncertain. The CDR3 is 13 amino acids. V lost 4 bases and J lost 3, with 9 bases in between. Germline V gene sequence: CDR1 SGHRS, CDR2 YFSETQ. The DNA for the CDR3 is TGCGCCAGCAGCAACCCGACGACAGATACGCAGTATTTT. It yields the protein CASSNPTTDTQYF.

The gene calls are TRBV20-1 and TRBJ1-5; D might be TRBD1 (5 bases). There are 15 residues in the CDR3. Trimming stripped 3 bases from V and 0 bases from J, with 12 bases between. CDR1 and CDR2 (germline): DFQATT, SNEGSKA (reference sequence). The CDR3 DNA reads as TGCAGTGCTAGCGAAGGGACGGTTAGCAATCAGCCCCAGCATTTT. Translated: CSASEGTVSNQPQHF.

This clonotype was recorded at least ten times. The CDR3 sequence is CASSPGLAGLNTGELFF. The CDR3 bases are TGCGCCAGCAGCCCGGGACTAGCGGGTCTTAACACCGGGGAGCTGTTTTTT. The chain couples TRBV5-1 to TRBJ2-2; the match to TRBD2 covers 12 bases. The germline V gene has CDR1 SGHRS and CDR2 YFSETQ. The ends lost 4 bases at V and 2 bases at J; junction bases unmatched: 6. The CDR3 is 17 amino acids.

V usage is TRBV20-1 and J usage is TRBJ2-1; TRBD2 matches 8 bases. Unmatched junction bases numbered 6, after V lost 3 bases and J lost 8 bases. The CDR3 covers 13 residues. Germline assignment: CDR1 DFQATT and CDR2 SNEGSKA (reference sequence). In nucleotides, the CDR3 is TGCAGTGCTAGTCTCGGGAGGGTCTATGAGCAGTTCTTC. This gives the protein CSASLGRVYEQFF.

The chain has TRBV5-4 and TRBJ1-1; 12 bases match TRBD1. Per germline, CDR1 SGHNT and CDR2 YYREEE (reference sequence). The CDR3 consists of 15 residues. With V trimmed by 5 bases and J by 5 bases, 7 bases remained unmatched. The CDR3 bases are TGTGCCAGCAGGGGGACAGGGGGCGGAGGAACTGAAGCTTTCTTT. This sequence encodes CASRGTGGGGTEAFF.

This sequence joins TRBV28 and TRBJ1-1; D remains ambiguous. The CDR3 is 14 amino acids. Trimming removed 5 bases from V and 4 bases from J, with 14 bases in between. Looked up from germline, CDR1 is MDHEN and CDR2 is SYDVKM. The CDR3, as DNA: TGTGCCAGCAGTCTCCCCCAGGCTGGCACTGAAGCTTTCTTT. It codes for CASSLPQAGTEAFF.

This clonotype came up many times. The chain joins TRBV5-1 to TRBJ2-4; a possible D gene is TRBD2 (6 bases). The CDR3 is made up of 16 amino acids. Trimming removed 0 bases at V and 1 base at J, with 11 bases between. Germline CDR1 SGHRS, CDR2 YFSETQ. The DNA for the CDR3 is TGCGCCAGCAGCTTGGAGGAGGGACCGGCCAAAAACATTCAGTACTTC. Translating it yields CASSLEEGPAKNIQYF.

This clonotype was counted at least ten times. The V and J genes are TRBV20-1 and TRBJ2-7; 9 nucleotides align to TRBD2. CDR3 length: 12 amino acids. J was trimmed by 3 bases and V by 4 bases; bases with no gene match: 1. CDR1 and CDR2 (germline): DFQATT, SNEGSKA (reference sequence). Written as DNA, the CDR3 is TGCAGTGCTACAGCGGGAGGCTACGAGCAGTACTTC. Translating it yields CSATAGGYEQYF.

At least ten counts were recorded for this clonotype. The chain combines TRBV5-1 with TRBJ2-1; 9 nucleotides agree with TRBD1. The CDR3 spans 15 residues. The germline CDR1 and CDR2 sequences are SGHRS and YFSETQ. After removal of 0 bases from V and 4 bases from J, the junction contained 2 bases not matched to a gene. The CDR3 DNA sequence: TGCGCCAGCAGCTTGGTAGGGACAGGGTACAATGAGCAGTTCTTC. Translating it yields CASSLVGTGYNEQFF.

This clonotype was seen a few times. The V gene is TRBV11-3, the J gene TRBJ2-1; D unresolved. The CDR3 loop spans 14 amino acids. Between the trimmed V and J ends, which lost 3 bases and 2 bases, there was a span of 8 bases. Germline assignment: CDR1 SGHNT and CDR2 YENEEA. Here the CDR3 reads CASSFGLAYNEQFF. DNA for the CDR3: TGTGCCAGCAGCTTCGGCCTAGCCTACAATGAGCAGTTCTTC.

With respect to this clonotype: This may be a read error, as it is one base from a much larger clone. The chain employs TRBV20-1 and TRBJ1-1; possibly TRBD1 for D (5 bases). The CDR3 extends over 17 amino acids. CDR1 is DFQATT, CDR2 SNEGSKA, per germline (reference sequence). The CDR3 coding sequence is TGCTGTGCTAGACCTCTTTTGGCAGGGAAGGCGAACACTGAAGCTTTCTTT. Translating gives CCARPLLAGKANTEAFF.

The chain is built from TRBV5-1 and TRBJ2-7, with TRBD1 matching over 9 bases. Germline trimming cut 2 bases from V and 3 bases from J; bases unmatched to any gene: 6. The CDR3 is made up of 15 amino acids. Germline V gene data show CDR1 as SGHRS and CDR2 as YFSETQ. The DNA for the CDR3 is TGCGCCAGCAGCTTTACGACAGGGGGGAACTACGAGCAGTACTTC. As protein: CASSFTTGGNYEQYF.

This clonotype was seen a few times. The chain employs TRBV5-1 and TRBJ2-5; D could derive from TRBD1 or TRBD2 (5 bases each). V was cut by 3 bases and J by 1 base, with 13 bases left in between. CDR1 is SGHRS and CDR2 is YFSETQ in the germline V gene. The CDR3 consists of 15 residues. The CDR3 DNA is TGCGCCAGCAGCTCAACCGGGACCACCCAAGAGACCCAGTACTTC. This translates into CASSSTGTTQETQYF.